The source of this T cell receptor (beta chain) is a study of blood T cell repertoires in COVID-19. Overall study: Specimens from acute and convalescent COVID-19 originated in the United States, Italy and Spain. PBMCs, B-cell-depleted T cells, or T cells were the source of the cDNA or gDNA that made up the material.

Trimming cost V 7 bases and J 2 bases, with 15 bases left between them. CDR1 SQVTM and CDR2 ANQGSEA come from the germline V gene. The CDR3 loop spans 13 amino acids. The recovered donors of Cohort 3 showed two negative PCRs, clearance, or symptom resolution. Original handling: Using reference gene primer amplification, nucleated cell counts were estimated. Repertoires were generated with immunoSEQ multiplex PCR, while TCRdb's copy carries only in-frame clones and drops some. V and J calls and clone size follow that table, whereas D and trimming were derived from the DNA. This table has roughly 300,000 clones, roughly 90% appearing once.

The receptor's source is a woman aged 25 to 39 who had recovered from COVID-19. The chain has TRBV29-1 and TRBJ2-7, with D possibly matching TRBD1 (6 bases). What was sequenced was PBMCs or T cells enriched from blood (not recorded which). The CDR3 is CSAEGGNAYEQYF. Written as DNA, the CDR3 is TGCAGCGCCGAAGGGGGAAATGCCTACGAGCAGTACTTC.